This T cell receptor beta chain was documented in a study of response to subunit inactivated influenza vaccine. Study-wide points: Authors proposed each seasonal influenza vaccination draws in few new T cells.

This clonotype occurred a few times. Its antigen is not known. TCRdb passed the RT-PCR reads through MiXCR, listing each CDR3 protein once. The table includes about 700,000 distinct CDR3 sequences, roughly 14% detected once. V dropped 6 bases and J dropped 1 base, with 14 bases sitting between them. Germline CDR1 reads ENHRY; CDR2 reads SYGVKD. The CDR3 length is 15 residues. The specimen comprised PBMCs from blood, sampled about 12 days after vaccination. The V gene is TRBV10-3, the J gene TRBJ2-3; D assignment may be TRBD1 or TRBD2 (5 bases each). The sequence derives from a middle-aged man who received an inactivated influenza vaccine. The CDR3 DNA reads as TGTGCCATCAGCCCCCGGGACCCCGGCACAGATACGCAGTATTTT. Residues: CAISPRDPGTDTQYF.